This T cell receptor (beta chain) was found in a study of blood T cells in healthy people across ages. Primed by a sample-barcoded 5' primer and a J-beta primer mix, a second PCR proceeded for about 6 to 12 cycles. TCRdb re-derived calls from the 5' RACE reads in MiXCR, one entry per CDR3 protein. The table includes about 800,000 distinct CDR3 sequences, around 25% detected once. At least 6 million PBMCs were isolated per sample. The CDR3 length is 15 residues. Looked up from germline, CDR1 is DFQATT and CDR2 is SNEGSKA (reference sequence). V dropped 3 bases and J dropped 5; count of bases not matched to a gene: 9. The sample also formed part of further work on T cells of mothers and their children. That study reports: At a rate of around 1.6 ug per 15 ul, cDNA synthesis received all of the extracted RNA. There were over 8.5 million TCR beta CDR3 reads from each mother and around 2.9 million from each child.

The TCR originated in a boy younger than 18 in good health. The chain recombines TRBV20-1 with TRBJ2-1; 8 nucleotides agree with TRBD2. Sequencing was performed on blood. Here the CDR3 DNA reads TGCAGTGCTAGTCTCCCCGGGACTAGTAACAATGAGCAGTTCTTC. It specifies CSASLPGTSNNEQFF.